This T cell receptor beta chain was obtained from a study of CD4 T cells in relation to SARS-CoV-2 and coronaviruses. As concerns this clone: Its specificity is unknown.

Some clones are missing from TCRdb's copy, which holds only in-frame ones; the method was immunoSEQ multiplex PCR. The sample includes 15,000 to 20,000 clones, about 78% of them seen just once. Before the COVID-19 pandemic, during about 2011-2019, CD4+ T cells were taken from unexposed donors. After roughly ten days of culture, CD4+ T cells were isolated. Sequencing used CD4+ T cells from PBMCs, cultured in vitro. This clonotype originated in a human donor in good health.

CDR3 nucleotide sequence: TGTGCCAGCACCGCTACAAACTATGGCTACACCTTC. This encodes CASTATNYGYTF. This chain joins TRBV28 and TRBJ1-2; no firm D call. Looked up from germline, CDR1 is MDHEN and CDR2 is SYDVKM. The CDR3 extends over 12 amino acids. Between the trimmed V and J ends, which lost 7 bases and 2 bases, there was a span of 8 bases.